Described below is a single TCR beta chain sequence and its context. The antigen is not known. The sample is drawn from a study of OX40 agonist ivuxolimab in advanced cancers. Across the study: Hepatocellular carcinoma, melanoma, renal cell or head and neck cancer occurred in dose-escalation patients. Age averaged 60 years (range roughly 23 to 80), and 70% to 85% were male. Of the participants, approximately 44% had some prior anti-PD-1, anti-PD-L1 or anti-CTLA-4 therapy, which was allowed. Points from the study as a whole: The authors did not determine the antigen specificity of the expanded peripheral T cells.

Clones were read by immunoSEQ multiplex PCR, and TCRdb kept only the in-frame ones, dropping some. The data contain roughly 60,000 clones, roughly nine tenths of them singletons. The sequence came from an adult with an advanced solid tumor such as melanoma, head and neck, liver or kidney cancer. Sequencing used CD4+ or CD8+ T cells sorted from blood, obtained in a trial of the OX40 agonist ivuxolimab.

CDR3 residues: CASSQVSGRPDTQYF. The CDR3 coding sequence is TGCGCCAGCAGCCAAGTGAGCGGGAGACCAGATACGCAGTATTTT. The chain is built from TRBV4-1 and TRBJ2-3; 8 bases map to TRBD2. Per germline, CDR1 MGHRA and CDR2 YSYEKL. This CDR3 has 15 residues. Trimming cost V 1 base and J 4 bases; bases outside gene matches: 4.